This is a list of T cell receptor beta chains from one sample in a study of blood T cell repertoires in COVID-19. TCRdb's table, derived via immunoSEQ multiplex PCR, lists solely in-frame clones and lacks some. Here the sample spans about 180,000 clones, 88% being singletons. What was sequenced was peripheral blood. The origin of the receptors is a woman in her 30s with acute or convalescent COVID-19. Each CDR3 is given without its conserved first and last residue. Only some rows state a clone size, as once, few, many or a class for expanded clones.

>-|TRBJ1-1|TRBV7-2
ASSLSTEAF
>-|TRBJ2-3|TRBV7-2
ASSLGLVTQY
>-|TRBJ2-7|TRBV9
ASSVGPGQNYEQY
>once|TRBJ2-1|TRBV24-1
ATRAGADNEQF
>-|TRBJ2-3|TRBV2
ASGMGPGTDTQY
>few|TRBJ1-6|TRBV28
ASSLIYSPLH
>-|TRBJ1-1|TRBV5-1
ASRRGEPMMNTEAF
>-|TRBJ2-7|TRBV28
ASSDPGQGTYEQY
>-|TRBJ2-5|TRBV6-5
ASSFSRGQQETQY
>-|TRBJ1-6|TRBV10-3
AISESSLGAPITPLH
>-|TRBJ2-1|TRBV29-1
SVTPGLVNYNEQF
>-|TRBJ2-7|TRBV3-1/TRBV3-2
ASSQGPTDSGYEQY
>-|TRBJ1-2|TRBV7-8
ASSFTGDGGYT
>-|TRBJ2-1|TRBV14
ASSQGGRDNEQF
>-|TRBJ1-5|TRBV28
ASSTGAEGYRPQH
>-|TRBJ2-1|TRBV19
ASSTLGHSYNEQF
>-|TRBJ1-4|TRBV5-1
ASSQVANEKLF
>-|TRBJ1-2|TRBV28
ASRPGANYGYT
>once|TRBJ2-1|TRBV5-1
ASSAWGVAYNEQF
>-|TRBJ2-3|TRBV2
ATSAGADTQY
>-|TRBJ1-1|TRBV29-1
SALTGAGQGNEAF
>-|TRBJ1-6|TRBV10-3
ASRQGGSPLH
>-|TRBJ2-6|TRBV27
ASSLLAGANVLT
>-|TRBJ1-6|TRBV5-6
ASSLTAGGSPLH
>-|TRBJ2-5|TRBV11-2
ASSSTGSQETQY
>once|TRBJ1-1|TRBV2
ASSVVRGETEAF
>-|TRBJ1-6|TRBV10-3
ASQGQRNSPLH
>-|TRBJ1-4|TRBV28
ASTTPHRAEKLF
>-|TRBJ2-1|TRBV7-9
ASSLSRGTIADEQF
>-|TRBJ2-1|TRBV30
AWAEAHNPRYEQF
>once|TRBJ2-5|TRBV5-1
ASSPGTSRETQY
>once|TRBJ1-1|TRBV11-2
ASRQGMNTEAF
>-|TRBJ2-3|TRBV7-8
ASSLVPDTQY
>-|TRBJ1-6|TRBV21-1
ASSKATDREIGLYNSPLH
>-|TRBJ2-3|TRBV5-1
ASSLAVSTDTQY
>-|TRBJ2-1|TRBV5-6
ASSFNNEQF